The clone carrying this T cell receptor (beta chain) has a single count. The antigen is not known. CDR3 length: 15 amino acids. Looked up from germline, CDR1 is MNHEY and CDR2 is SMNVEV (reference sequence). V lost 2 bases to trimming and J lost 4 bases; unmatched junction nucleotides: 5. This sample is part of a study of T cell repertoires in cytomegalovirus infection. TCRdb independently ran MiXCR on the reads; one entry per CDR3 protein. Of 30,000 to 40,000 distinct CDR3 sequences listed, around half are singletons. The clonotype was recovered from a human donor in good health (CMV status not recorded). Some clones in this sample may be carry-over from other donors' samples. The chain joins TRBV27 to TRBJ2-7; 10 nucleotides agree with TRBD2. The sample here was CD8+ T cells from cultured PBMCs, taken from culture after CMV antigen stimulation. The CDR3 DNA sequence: TGTGCCAGCAGTTTAACGGCTAGCGGGGGATACGAGCAGTACTTC. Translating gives CASSLTASGGYEQYF.